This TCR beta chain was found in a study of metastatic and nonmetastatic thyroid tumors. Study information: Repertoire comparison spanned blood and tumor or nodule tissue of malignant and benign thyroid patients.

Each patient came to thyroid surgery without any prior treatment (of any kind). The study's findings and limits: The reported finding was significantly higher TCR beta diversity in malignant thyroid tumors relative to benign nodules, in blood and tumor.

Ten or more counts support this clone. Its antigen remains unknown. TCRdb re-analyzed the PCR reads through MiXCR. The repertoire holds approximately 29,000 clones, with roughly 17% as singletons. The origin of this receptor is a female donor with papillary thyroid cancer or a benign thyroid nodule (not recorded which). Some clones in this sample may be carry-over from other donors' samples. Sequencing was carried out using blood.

CDR3 protein: CASSLASGAGQETQYF. CDR3 DNA: TGTGCCAGCAGCTTAGCGTCGGGAGCTGGGCAAGAGACCCAGTACTTC. This chain joins TRBV7-2 and TRBJ2-5, with D possibly matching TRBD2 (6 bases). V shed 0 bases and J shed 2 bases, with 13 bases lying between them. Germline V gene data show CDR1 as SGHTA and CDR2 as FQGNSA. This CDR3 region has 16 residues.